One sample yielded the 29 T cell receptor beta chains listed below, sequenced in a study of blood T cell repertoires in COVID-19. Assay used: immunoSEQ multiplex PCR; TCRdb lists only in-frame clones, some missing. The repertoire consists of more than 300,000 clones, with just over 85% occurring once and the leading ten covering less than 4.5%. What was sequenced was PBMCs or T cells enriched from blood (not recorded which). These TCRs come from a man younger than 45 who had recovered from COVID-19.

CDR3 DNA sequence: TGTGCCAGTAGTATGGTGGGGCGGGGGGCCCCCCTACAAGAGACCCAGTACTTC. This sequence encodes CASSMVGRGAPLQETQYF. This chain uses TRBV19 with TRBJ2-5, with 8 bases lining up with TRBD2. Germline V lookup: CDR1 LNHDA, CDR2 SQIVND (reference sequence). CDR3 length: 18 amino acids. The ends lost 3 bases at V and 2 bases at J; junction bases unmatched: 14.

This clone was counted between two and nine times. This chain joins TRBV7-9 and TRBJ1-4; D remains ambiguous. The germline CDR1 and CDR2 sequences are SEHNR and FQNEAQ (reference sequence). Trimming cost V 5 bases and J 5 bases, with 9 bases left between them. The CDR3 totals 13 residues. The CDR3 nucleotides read TGTGCCAGCAGCCTACCCCCCAATGAAAAACTGTTTTTT. It specifies CASSLPPNEKLFF.

This sequence joins TRBV12-3 or TRBV12-4 and TRBJ2-3; 9 positions match TRBD2. The CDR3 is 11 residues long. V trimming: 8 bases; J trimming: 10 bases; junction bases outside the gene matches: 4. CDR3 residues: CASSAGGPQYF. The CDR3 region has the DNA TGTGCCAGCTCCGCGGGGGGGCCGCAGTATTTT.

This clone was observed once. The chain has TRBV3-1 (or the pseudogene TRBV3-2) and TRBJ1-1; D not certain. Germline lookup yields CDR1 LGHDT and CDR2 YNNKEL (reference sequence). Trimming stripped 6 bases from V and 1 base from J, with 15 bases between. This CDR3 is built from 15 residues. The CDR3, as DNA: TGTGCCAGCAGTACTACGGTCCGTGGGAACACTGAAGCTTTCTTT. Translation: CASSTTVRGNTEAFF.

This clone was seen more than once but under ten times. V gene TRBV3-1 (or the pseudogene TRBV3-2) combines with J gene TRBJ2-2; D is unclear. The V and J ends lost 0 bases and 4 bases respectively, with 15 bases between them. The CDR3 loop spans 17 amino acids. Germline V gives CDR1 LGHDT, CDR2 YNNKEL (reference sequence). The CDR3 region is CASSQDGTLLTTGELFF. In DNA, the CDR3 is TGTGCCAGCAGCCAAGATGGTACACTACTTACCACCGGGGAGCTGTTTTTT.

Here the CDR3 DNA reads TGCAGCGTGAGGGACAGGGGTGCCACTGAAGCTTTCTTT. Its translation: CSVRDRGATEAFF. The chain has TRBV29-1 and TRBJ1-1; 10 bases line up with TRBD1. The germline gives CDR1 SQVTM, CDR2 ANQGSEA. The CDR3 extends over 13 amino acids. V shed 6 bases and J 4 bases; nucleotides not matched to a gene: 5.

This clone was seen just once. The rearrangement uses TRBV7-2 and TRBJ1-1; possibly TRBD1 for D (5 bases). The CDR3 is 14 amino acids. Trimming shortened V by 2 bases and J by 5 bases, and 12 bases separated the two germline ends. Germline V gives CDR1 SGHTA, CDR2 FQGNSA. As DNA, the CDR3 is TGTGCCAGCAGCTTATTAGGGGAGGGAACTGAAGCTTTCTTT. This translates into CASSLLGEGTEAFF.

The V gene is TRBV5-8, the J gene TRBJ2-3, with D possibly matching TRBD2 (6 bases). The CDR3 runs 17 residues. Germline CDR1 SGHTS, CDR2 YDEGEE. Trimming stripped 0 bases from V and 3 bases from J, with 17 bases between. CDR3 in DNA: TGTGCCAGCAGCTTGGAGGTTGGCGGAGGAGGGACAGATACGCAGTATTTT. Translated: CASSLEVGGGGTDTQYF. Full variable domain (missing parts from reference TRBV5-8 and TRBJ2-3): EAGVTQSPTHLIKTRGQQATLRCSPISGHTSVYWYQQALGLGLQFLLWYDEGEERNRGNFPPRFSGRQFPNYSSELNVNALELEDSALYLCASSLEVGGGGTDTQYFGPGTRLTVL.

The chain is built from TRBV2 and TRBJ1-6; possible D gene TRBD1, 5 bases. The germline CDR1 and CDR2 sequences are SNHLY and FYNNEI. The length of the CDR3 is 15 residues. The V and J ends lost 4 bases and 6 bases respectively, with 13 bases between them. The CDR3 region has the DNA TGTGCCAGCAGTGGTCTGGGGCCTCTTAATTCACCCCTCCACTTT. Residues: CASSGLGPLNSPLHF. The variable domain in full, with the rest retrieved from reference TRBV2 and TRBJ1-6, is EPEVTQTPSHQVTQMGQEVILRCVPISNHLYFYWYRQILGQKVEFLVSFYNNEISEKSEIFDDQFSVERPDGSNFTLKIRSTKLEDSAMYFCASSGLGPLNSPLHFGNGTRLTVT.

This chain joins TRBV5-1 and TRBJ2-1; 10 bases agree with TRBD2. Losses at the gene ends were 1 base for V and 4 bases for J; bases not matched to a gene: 11. The CDR3 covers 18 residues. The germline V gene encodes CDR1 SGHRS and CDR2 YFSETQ. In nucleotides, the CDR3 is TGCGCCAGCAGCTTGTCGGCGTCTAGCGGGAGAAGGTACAATGAGCAGTTCTTC. Protein sequence: CASSLSASSGRRYNEQFF.

The chain combines TRBV28 with TRBJ2-2; perhaps TRBD2 as D (7 bases). Germline V lookup: CDR1 MDHEN, CDR2 SYDVKM. The CDR3 consists of 18 residues. V gave up 0 bases and J gave up 0 bases, with 14 bases separating them. CDR3 sequence (DNA): TGTGCCAGCAGTTTATGGGGAGGGGGTTACGCGAACACCGGGGAGCTGTTTTTT. Translating gives CASSLWGGGYANTGELFF.

The chain couples TRBV5-6 to TRBJ2-7; TRBD2 might be the D (5 bases). This CDR3 is 12 amino acids long. Trimming left V 2 bases short and J 9 bases short, with 12 bases between. Germline assignment: CDR1 SGHDT and CDR2 YYEEEE. CDR3: CASSLTPAGQYF. The CDR3 bases are TGTGCCAGCAGCTTAACACCCGCGGGGCAGTACTTC. Filled out from reference TRBV5-6 and TRBJ2-7, the complete variable domain reads DAGVTQSPTHLIKTRGQQVTLRCSPKSGHDTVSWYQQALGQGPQFIFQYYEEEERQRGNFPDRFSGHQFPNYSSELNVNALLLGDSALYLCASSLTPAGQYFGPGTRLTVT.

This rearrangement joins TRBV4-2 to TRBJ1-1, with D perhaps matching TRBD1 (5 bases). CDR3 size: 16 residues. Germline CDR1 reads LGHNA; CDR2 reads YNFKEQ. V was shortened by 6 bases and J by 5 bases, with 22 bases between the two germline ends. CDR3 amino acids: CASRREQGSLGTEAFF. DNA of the CDR3: TGTGCCAGCAGGCGAGAGCAGGGTAGTCTTGGTACTGAAGCTTTCTTT.

This clone showed up just once. The genes are TRBV14 and TRBJ1-2; D is ambiguous. V dropped 0 bases and J dropped 8 bases, with 10 bases sitting between them. The CDR3 runs 13 residues. Germline V gene data show CDR1 as SGHDN and CDR2 as FVKESK. CDR3 amino acids: CASSQELLLGYTF. Here the CDR3 DNA reads TGTGCCAGCAGCCAAGAACTGTTGCTGGGCTACACCTTC.

This chain connects TRBV6-2 or TRBV6-3 to TRBJ2-6; D not certain. V lost 6 bases, J lost 0 bases, and 6 bases lay in between. The V gene's germline CDR1 is MNHEY and CDR2 SVGEGT. The CDR3 has 14 amino acids. CDR3 region: CASSYVSGANVLTF. DNA of the CDR3: TGTGCCAGCAGCTATGTCTCTGGGGCCAACGTCCTGACTTTC.

The V and J genes are TRBV7-9 and TRBJ1-1, with D hard to call. Germline CDR1 SEHNR, CDR2 FQNEAQ (reference sequence). V was clipped by 1 base and J by 2 bases, with 14 bases between them. CDR3 length equals 16 residues. The CDR3 loop is CASSLEIYGINTEAFF. The DNA for the CDR3 is TGTGCCAGCAGCTTAGAGATATACGGGATTAACACTGAAGCTTTCTTT.

CDR3 sequence: CASSPPAGLGELFF. DNA of the CDR3: TGTGCCAGCTCACCACCTGCAGGGTTGGGGGAGCTGTTTTTT. This chain uses TRBV18 with TRBJ2-2; possible D gene TRBD1, 5 bases. V lost 0 bases to trimming and J lost 8 bases, with 10 bases between them. The CDR3 is 14 amino acids. The germline V gene encodes CDR1 KGHSH and CDR2 LQKENI.

This chain joins TRBV6-1 and TRBJ1-3; tentatively, D is TRBD1 (5 bases). This CDR3 comprises 17 residues. Germline V CDR1 and CDR2: MNHNS, SASEGT. Trimming pared 2 bases from V and 0 bases from J, leaving 14 bases between. The CDR3 nucleotides read TGTGCCAGCAGTGAACTGAGCCGGGGGTACTCTGGAAACACCATATATTTT. Translation: CASSELSRGYSGNTIYF.

This chain joins TRBV9 and TRBJ2-1; 9 bases align to TRBD1. The germline gives CDR1 SGDLS, CDR2 YYNGEE. Trimming took 4 bases from V and 8 from J; bases not matched to a gene: 16. The CDR3 sequence is 17 residues long. Here the CDR3 reads CASSSSPRQGGIDEQFF. CDR3 coding DNA: TGTGCCAGCAGCTCAAGTCCTAGACAGGGGGGCATCGATGAGCAGTTCTTC.

CDR3 nucleotide sequence: TGTGCCTGGAAGCTGGGCACTGACTACACCTTC. Its translation is CAWKLGTDYTF. This chain connects TRBV30 to TRBJ1-2; D is uncertain. Trimming removed 4 bases at V and 10 bases at J, with 13 bases between. CDR1 GTSNPN and CDR2 SVGIG come from the germline V gene (reference sequence). The CDR3 runs to 11 residues.

This rearrangement joins TRBV19 to TRBJ1-3; the D is unclear. Trimming stripped 3 bases from V and 2 bases from J, with 17 bases between. The CDR3 sequence is 17 residues long. CDR1 and CDR2 from the germline V gene are LNHDA and SQIVND (reference sequence). The chain's CDR3 is CASSILGGWNTGNTIYF. In nucleotides, the CDR3 is TGTGCCAGTAGTATTCTGGGAGGTTGGAATACTGGAAACACCATATATTTT.

The V gene is TRBV7-9, the J gene TRBJ1-4; possibly TRBD1 for D (5 bases). V was trimmed by 2 bases and J by 5 bases, leaving 12 bases between them. This CDR3 comprises 15 residues. Germline CDR1 is SEHNR and CDR2 is FQNEAQ (reference sequence). The CDR3 nucleotides are TGTGCCAGCAGCTTACAGGGTGACCCCAATGAAAAACTGTTTTTT. Protein product: CASSLQGDPNEKLFF. The variable domain in full, completed from reference TRBV7-9 and TRBJ1-4, reads DTGVSQNPRHKITKRGQNVTFRCDPISEHNRLYWYRQTLGQGPEFLTYFQNEAQLEKSRLLSDRFSAERPKGSFSTLEIQRTEQGDSAMYLCASSLQGDPNEKLFFGSGTQLSVL.

The chain carries TRBV5-1 and TRBJ1-1; D is undetermined. Germline lookup yields CDR1 SGHRS and CDR2 YFSETQ. V was shortened by 0 bases and J by 6 bases, with 15 bases between the two germline ends. The CDR3 sequence is 15 residues long. CDR3 protein: CASSLGALGVAEAFF. As DNA, the CDR3 is TGCGCCAGCAGCTTGGGAGCCTTGGGAGTCGCTGAAGCTTTCTTT.

The DNA of the CDR3 is TGTGCCAGCAGTTCTACCGGGAGGTTAGAAGATACGCAGTATTTT. This sequence encodes CASSSTGRLEDTQYF. This chain links TRBV28 with TRBJ2-3; 7 bases fit TRBD2. The CDR3 totals 15 residues. V dropped 4 bases and J dropped 5; count of bases not matched to a gene: 9. The germline V gene has CDR1 MDHEN and CDR2 SYDVKM.

The rearrangement links TRBV11-2 to TRBJ2-1, with 7 bases aligning to TRBD2. The V gene's germline CDR1 is SGHAT and CDR2 FQNNGV. With V trimmed by 1 base and J by 5 bases, 5 bases remained unmatched. The CDR3 totals 15 residues. The CDR3 is CASSLGLAENNEQFF. The CDR3 DNA is TGTGCCAGCAGCTTAGGACTAGCCGAGAACAATGAGCAGTTCTTC.

The chain carries TRBV11-2 and TRBJ2-3, with TRBD2 identical over 9 bases. CDR1 and CDR2 (germline): SGHAT, FQNNGV. Trimming removed 5 bases from V and 2 bases from J; junction bases left unmatched: 8. The CDR3 is 16 residues long. DNA for the CDR3: TGTGCCAGCAGCCTACTCGCGGGAGGGCCCACAGATACGCAGTATTTT. It yields the protein CASSLLAGGPTDTQYF. The full variable domain, in which reference TRBV11-2 and TRBJ2-3 provide the parts outside the CDR3, is EAGVAQSPRYKIIEKRQSVAFWCNPISGHATLYWYQQILGQGPKLLIQFQNNGVVDDSQLPKDRFSAERLKGVDSTLKIQPAKLEDSAVYLCASSLLAGGPTDTQYFGPGTRLTVL.

J is TRBJ2-3 and V is TRBV24-1, with TRBD2 matching 11 bases. The germline V gene has CDR1 KGHDR and CDR2 SFDVKD. The CDR3 runs to 15 residues. V gave up 9 bases and J gave up 4 bases; unmatched junction bases: 8. CDR3 residues: CATSPTSGSPDTQYF. The CDR3 coding sequence is TGTGCCACCTCCCCCACTAGCGGGAGTCCAGATACGCAGTATTTT.

This clone was detected once. This chain connects TRBV27 to TRBJ2-7; TRBD1 agrees at 10 bases. There are 16 residues in the CDR3. Germline assignment: CDR1 MNHEY and CDR2 SMNVEV (reference sequence). J gave up 2 bases and V 5 bases, and 9 bases lay outside the gene matches. CDR3 in DNA: TGTGCCAGCAGTCTCCTAGGGACAGGGGTAACCTACGAGCAGTACTTC. This gives the protein CASSLLGTGVTYEQYF.

This clone was detected once. V gene TRBV5-5 combines with J gene TRBJ1-4; possible D gene TRBD1, 5 bases. V lost 3 bases and J lost 8, with 14 bases in between. This CDR3 contains 14 residues. CDR1 is SGHKS, CDR2 YYEKEE, per germline (reference sequence). CDR3 in amino acids: CASSWLGLEEKLFF. In nucleotides, the CDR3 is TGTGCCAGCAGCTGGCTGGGGCTTGAAGAAAAACTGTTTTTT.